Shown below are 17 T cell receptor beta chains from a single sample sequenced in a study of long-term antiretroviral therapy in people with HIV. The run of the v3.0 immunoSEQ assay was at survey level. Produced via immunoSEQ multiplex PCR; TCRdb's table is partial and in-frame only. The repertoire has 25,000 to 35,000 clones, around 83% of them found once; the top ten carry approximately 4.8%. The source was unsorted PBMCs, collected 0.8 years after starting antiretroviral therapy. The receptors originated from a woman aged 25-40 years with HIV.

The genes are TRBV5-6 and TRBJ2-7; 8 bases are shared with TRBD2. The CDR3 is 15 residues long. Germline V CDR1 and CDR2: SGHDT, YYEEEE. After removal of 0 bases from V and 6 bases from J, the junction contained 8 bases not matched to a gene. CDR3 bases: TGTGCCAGCAGCTTGGGCGGGGGGTACTTTTCCGAGCAGTACTTC. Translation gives CASSLGGGYFSEQYF.

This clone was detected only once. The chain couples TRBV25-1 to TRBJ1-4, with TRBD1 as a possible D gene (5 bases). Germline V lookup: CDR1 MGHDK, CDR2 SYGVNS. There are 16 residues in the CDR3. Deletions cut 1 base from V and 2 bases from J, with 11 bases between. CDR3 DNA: TGTGCCAGCAGTGAATCGCAGGGAAGGACTAATGAAAAACTGTTTTTT. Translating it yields CASSESQGRTNEKLFF.

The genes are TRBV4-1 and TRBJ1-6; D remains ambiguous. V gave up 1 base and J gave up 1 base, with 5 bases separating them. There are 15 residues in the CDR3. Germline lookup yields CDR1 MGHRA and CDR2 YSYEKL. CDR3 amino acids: CASSQGESYNSPLHF. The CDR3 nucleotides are TGCGCCAGCAGCCAAGGGGAATCCTATAATTCACCCCTCCACTTT.

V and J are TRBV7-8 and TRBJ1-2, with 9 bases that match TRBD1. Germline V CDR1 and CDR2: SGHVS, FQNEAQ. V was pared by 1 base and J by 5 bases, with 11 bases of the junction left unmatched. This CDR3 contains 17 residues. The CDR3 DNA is TGTGCCAGCAGCTTAGAAACTGACAGGGGGAAATCGTATGGCTACACCTTC. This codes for CASSLETDRGKSYGYTF.

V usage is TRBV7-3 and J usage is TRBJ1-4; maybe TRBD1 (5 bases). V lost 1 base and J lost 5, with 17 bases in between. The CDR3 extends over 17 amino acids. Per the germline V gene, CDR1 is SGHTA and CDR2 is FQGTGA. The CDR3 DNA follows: TGTGCCAGCAGCTTAAGCCCGCCGACAGAGCCAAATGAAAAACTGTTTTTT. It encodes CASSLSPPTEPNEKLFF. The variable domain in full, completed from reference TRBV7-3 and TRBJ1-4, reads GAGVSQTPSNKVTEKGKYVELRCDPISGHTALYWYRQSLGQGPEFLIYFQGTGAADDSGLPNDRFFAVRPEGSVSTLKIQRTERGDSAVYLCASSLSPPTEPNEKLFFGSGTQLSVL.

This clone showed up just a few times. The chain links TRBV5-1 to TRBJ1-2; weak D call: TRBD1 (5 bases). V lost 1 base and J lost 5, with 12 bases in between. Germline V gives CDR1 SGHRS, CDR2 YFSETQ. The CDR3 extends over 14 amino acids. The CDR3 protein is CASSLTAGTYGYTF. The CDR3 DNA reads TGCGCCAGCAGCTTGACAGCTGGGACTTATGGCTACACCTTC.

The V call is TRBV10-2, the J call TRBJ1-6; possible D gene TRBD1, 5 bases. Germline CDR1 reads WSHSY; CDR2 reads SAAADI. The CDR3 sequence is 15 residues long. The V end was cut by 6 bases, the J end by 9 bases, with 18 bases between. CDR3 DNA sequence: TGCGCCAGCAGGGATCTGTGGCAGGGTCCTTCACCCCTCCACTTT. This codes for CASRDLWQGPSPLHF.

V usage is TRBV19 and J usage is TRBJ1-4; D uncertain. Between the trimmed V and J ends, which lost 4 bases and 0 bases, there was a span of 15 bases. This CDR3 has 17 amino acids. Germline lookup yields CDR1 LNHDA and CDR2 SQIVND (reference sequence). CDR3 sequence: CASSTPRAGSTNEKLFF. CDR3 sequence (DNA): TGTGCCAGTAGTACACCTCGAGCAGGATCAACTAATGAAAAACTGTTTTTT. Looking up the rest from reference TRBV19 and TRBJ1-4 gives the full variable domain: DGGITQSPKYLFRKEGQNVTLSCEQNLNHDAMYWYRQDPGQGLRLIYYSQIVNDFQKGDIAEGYSVSREKKESFPLTVTSAQKNPTAFYLCASSTPRAGSTNEKLFFGSGTQLSVL.

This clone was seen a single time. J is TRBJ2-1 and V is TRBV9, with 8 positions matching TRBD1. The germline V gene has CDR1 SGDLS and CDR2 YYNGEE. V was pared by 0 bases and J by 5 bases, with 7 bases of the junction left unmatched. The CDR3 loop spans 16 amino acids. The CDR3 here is CASSVGGQGRNNEQFF. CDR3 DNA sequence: TGTGCCAGCAGCGTAGGAGGACAGGGCCGAAACAATGAGCAGTTCTTC.

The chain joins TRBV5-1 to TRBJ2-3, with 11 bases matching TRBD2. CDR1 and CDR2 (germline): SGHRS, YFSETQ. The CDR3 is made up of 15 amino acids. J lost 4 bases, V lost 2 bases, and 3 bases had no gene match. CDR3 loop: CASSFKLAGADTQYF. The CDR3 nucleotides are TGCGCCAGCAGCTTTAAACTAGCGGGGGCAGATACGCAGTATTTT. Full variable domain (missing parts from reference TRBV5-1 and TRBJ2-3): KAGVTQTPRYLIKTRGQQVTLSCSPISGHRSVSWYQQTPGQGLQFLFEYFSETQRNKGNFPGRFSGRQFSNSRSEMNVSTLELGDSALYLCASSFKLAGADTQYFGPGTRLTVL.

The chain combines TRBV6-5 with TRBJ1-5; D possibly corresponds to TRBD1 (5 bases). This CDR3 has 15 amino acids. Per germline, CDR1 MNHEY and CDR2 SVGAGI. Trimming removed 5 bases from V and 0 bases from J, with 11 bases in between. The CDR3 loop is CASSVGRNSNQPQHF. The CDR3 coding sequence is TGTGCCAGCAGTGTGGGACGGAATAGCAATCAGCCCCAGCATTTT.

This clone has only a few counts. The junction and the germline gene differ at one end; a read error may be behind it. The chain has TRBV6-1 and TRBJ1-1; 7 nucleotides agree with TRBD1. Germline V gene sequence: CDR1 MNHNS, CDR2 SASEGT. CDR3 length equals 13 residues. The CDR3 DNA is TGTGCCAGCAGAGAAGACAGGGTCACTGAAGCTTTCTTT. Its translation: CASREDRVTEAFF.

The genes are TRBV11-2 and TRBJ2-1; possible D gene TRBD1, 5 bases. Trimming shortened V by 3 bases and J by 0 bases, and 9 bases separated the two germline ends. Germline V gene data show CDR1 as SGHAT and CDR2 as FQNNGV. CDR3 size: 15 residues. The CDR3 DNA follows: TGTGCCAGCAGCTTGTTGACAGCCTCCTACAATGAGCAGTTCTTC. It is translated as CASSLLTASYNEQFF.

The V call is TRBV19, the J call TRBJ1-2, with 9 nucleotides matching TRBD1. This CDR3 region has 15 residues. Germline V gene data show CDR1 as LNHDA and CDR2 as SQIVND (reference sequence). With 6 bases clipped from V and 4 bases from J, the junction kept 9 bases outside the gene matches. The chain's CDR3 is CASRPLTGGGYGYTF. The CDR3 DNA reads TGTGCCAGTAGACCTCTGACAGGGGGTGGCTATGGCTACACCTTC.

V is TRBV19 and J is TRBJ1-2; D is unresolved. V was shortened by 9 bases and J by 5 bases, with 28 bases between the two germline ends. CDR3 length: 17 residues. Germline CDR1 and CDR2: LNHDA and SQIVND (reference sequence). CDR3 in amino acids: CASTRRPGLKAGYGYTF. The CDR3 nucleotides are TGTGCCAGCACCCGCCGGCCGGGATTAAAAGCGGGGTATGGCTACACCTTC.

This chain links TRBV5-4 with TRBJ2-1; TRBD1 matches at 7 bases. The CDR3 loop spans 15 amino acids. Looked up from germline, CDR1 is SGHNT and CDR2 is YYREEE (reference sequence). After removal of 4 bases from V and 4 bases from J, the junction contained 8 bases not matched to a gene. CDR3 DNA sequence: TGTGCCAGCAGCCATGGGACAGCAGCTTACAATGAGCAGTTCTTC. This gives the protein CASSHGTAAYNEQFF. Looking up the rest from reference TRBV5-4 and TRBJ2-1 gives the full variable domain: ETGVTQSPTHLIKTRGQQVTLRCSSQSGHNTVSWYQQALGQGPQFIFQYYREEENGRGNFPPRFSGLQFPNYSSELNVNALELDDSALYLCASSHGTAAYNEQFFGPGTRLTVL.

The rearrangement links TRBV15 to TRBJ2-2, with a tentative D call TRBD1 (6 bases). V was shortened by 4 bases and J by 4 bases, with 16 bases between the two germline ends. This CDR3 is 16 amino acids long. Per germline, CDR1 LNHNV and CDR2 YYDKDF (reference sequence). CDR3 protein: CATSTYRAGTTGELFF. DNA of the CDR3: TGTGCCACCAGCACTTACAGGGCGGGTACCACCGGGGAGCTGTTTTTT.